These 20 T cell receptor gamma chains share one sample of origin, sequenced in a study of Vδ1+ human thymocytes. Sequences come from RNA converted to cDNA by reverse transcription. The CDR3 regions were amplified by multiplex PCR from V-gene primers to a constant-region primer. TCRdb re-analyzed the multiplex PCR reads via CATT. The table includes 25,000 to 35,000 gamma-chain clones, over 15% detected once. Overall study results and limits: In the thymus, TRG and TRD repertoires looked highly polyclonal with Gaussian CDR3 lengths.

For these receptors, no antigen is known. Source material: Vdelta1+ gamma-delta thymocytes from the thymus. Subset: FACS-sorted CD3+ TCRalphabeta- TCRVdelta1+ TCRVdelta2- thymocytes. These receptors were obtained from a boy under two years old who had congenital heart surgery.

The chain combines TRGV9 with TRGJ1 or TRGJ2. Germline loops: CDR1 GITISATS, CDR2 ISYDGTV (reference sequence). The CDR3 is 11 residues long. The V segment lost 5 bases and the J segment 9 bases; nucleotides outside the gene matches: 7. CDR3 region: CALWGIVKKLF. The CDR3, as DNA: TGTGCCTTGTGGGGGATCGTTAAGAAACTCTTT.

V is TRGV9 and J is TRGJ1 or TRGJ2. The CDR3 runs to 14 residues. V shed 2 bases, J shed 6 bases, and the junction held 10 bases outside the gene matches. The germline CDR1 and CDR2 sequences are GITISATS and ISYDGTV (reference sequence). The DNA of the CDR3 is TGTGCCTTGTGGGAGGCCCCAATTGGTTATAAGAAACTCTTT. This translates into CALWEAPIGYKKLF.

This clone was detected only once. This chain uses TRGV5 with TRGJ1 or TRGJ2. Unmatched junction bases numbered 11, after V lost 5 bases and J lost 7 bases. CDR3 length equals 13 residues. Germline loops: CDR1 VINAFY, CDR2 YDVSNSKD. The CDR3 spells CATWGLLKYKKLF. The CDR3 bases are TGTGCCACCTGGGGCCTATTGAAATATAAGAAACTCTTT.

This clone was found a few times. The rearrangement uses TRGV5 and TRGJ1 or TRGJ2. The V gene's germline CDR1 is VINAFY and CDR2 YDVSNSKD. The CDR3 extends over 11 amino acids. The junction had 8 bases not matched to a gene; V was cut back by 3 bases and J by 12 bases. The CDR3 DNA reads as TGTGCCACCTGGGACCCCCGGGTGAAACTCTTT. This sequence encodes CATWDPRVKLF.

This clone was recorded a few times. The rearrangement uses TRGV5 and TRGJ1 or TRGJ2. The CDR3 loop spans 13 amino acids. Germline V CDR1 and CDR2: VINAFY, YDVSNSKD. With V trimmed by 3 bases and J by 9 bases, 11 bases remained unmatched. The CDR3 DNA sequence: TGTGCCACCTGGGACGGAGTTATTATTAAGAAACTCTTT. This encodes CATWDGVIIKKLF.

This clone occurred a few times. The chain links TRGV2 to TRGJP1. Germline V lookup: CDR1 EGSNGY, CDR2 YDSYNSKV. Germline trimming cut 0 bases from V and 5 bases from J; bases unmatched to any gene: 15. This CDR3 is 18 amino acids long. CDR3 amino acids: CATWDGPFADTTGWFKIF. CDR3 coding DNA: TGTGCCACCTGGGACGGGCCCTTCGCCGACACAACTGGTTGGTTCAAGATATTT.

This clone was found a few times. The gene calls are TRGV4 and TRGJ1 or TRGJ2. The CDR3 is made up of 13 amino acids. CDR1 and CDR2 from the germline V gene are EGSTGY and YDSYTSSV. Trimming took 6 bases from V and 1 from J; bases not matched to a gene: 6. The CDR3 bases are TGTGCCACCTGGAAGATCAATTATTATAAGAAACTCTTT. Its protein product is CATWKINYYKKLF.

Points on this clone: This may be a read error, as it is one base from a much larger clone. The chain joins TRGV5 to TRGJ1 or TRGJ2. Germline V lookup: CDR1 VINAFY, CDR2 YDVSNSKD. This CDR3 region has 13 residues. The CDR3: CATWDRNNYKKLF. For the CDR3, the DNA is TGTGCCACCTGGGACAGGAATAATTATAAGAAACTCTTT.

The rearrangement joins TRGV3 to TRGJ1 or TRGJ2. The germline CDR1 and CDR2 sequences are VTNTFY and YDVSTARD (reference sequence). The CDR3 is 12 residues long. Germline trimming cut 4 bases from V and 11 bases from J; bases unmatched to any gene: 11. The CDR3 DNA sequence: TGTGCCACCTGGGAATTGGTAAGGGAGAAACTCTTT. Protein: CATWELVREKLF.

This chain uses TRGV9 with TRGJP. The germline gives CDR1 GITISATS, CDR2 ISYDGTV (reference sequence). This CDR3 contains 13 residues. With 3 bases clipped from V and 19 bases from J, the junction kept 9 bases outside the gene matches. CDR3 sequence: CALWERGWKIKVF. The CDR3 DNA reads TGTGCCTTGTGGGAGAGGGGTTGGAAAATCAAGGTATTT.

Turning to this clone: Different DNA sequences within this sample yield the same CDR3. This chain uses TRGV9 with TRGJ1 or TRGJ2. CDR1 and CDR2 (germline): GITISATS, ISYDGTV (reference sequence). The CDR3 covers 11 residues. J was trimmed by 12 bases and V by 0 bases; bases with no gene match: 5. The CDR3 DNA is TGTGCCTTGTGGGAGGTGCGAGTGAAACTCTTT. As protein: CALWEVRVKLF.

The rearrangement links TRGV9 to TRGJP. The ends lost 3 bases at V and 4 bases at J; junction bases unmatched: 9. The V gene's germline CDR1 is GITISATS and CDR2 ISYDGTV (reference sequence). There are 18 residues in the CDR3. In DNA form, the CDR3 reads TGTGCCTTGTGGGAGACCGGTGTCCAAGAGTTGGGCAAAAAAATCAAGGTATTT. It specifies CALWETGVQELGKKIKVF.

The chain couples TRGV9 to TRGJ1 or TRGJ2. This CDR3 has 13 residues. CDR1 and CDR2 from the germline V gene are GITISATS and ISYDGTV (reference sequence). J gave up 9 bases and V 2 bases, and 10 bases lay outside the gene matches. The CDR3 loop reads CALWEAFSRKKLF. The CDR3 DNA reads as TGTGCCTTGTGGGAGGCGTTTTCTCGTAAGAAACTCTTT.

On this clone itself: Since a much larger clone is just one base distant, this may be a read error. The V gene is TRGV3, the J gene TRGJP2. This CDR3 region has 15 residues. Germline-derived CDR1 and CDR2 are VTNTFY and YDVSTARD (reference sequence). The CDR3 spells CATWDRHRSDWIKTF. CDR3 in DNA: TGTGCCACCTGGGACAGGCATAGGAGTGATTGGATCAAGACGTTT.

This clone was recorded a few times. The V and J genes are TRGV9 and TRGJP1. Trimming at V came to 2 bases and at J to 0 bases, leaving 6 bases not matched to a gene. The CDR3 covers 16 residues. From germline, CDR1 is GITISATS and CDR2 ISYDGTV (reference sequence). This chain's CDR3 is CALWEAGYTTGWFKIF. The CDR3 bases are TGTGCCTTGTGGGAGGCCGGTTATACCACTGGTTGGTTCAAGATATTT.

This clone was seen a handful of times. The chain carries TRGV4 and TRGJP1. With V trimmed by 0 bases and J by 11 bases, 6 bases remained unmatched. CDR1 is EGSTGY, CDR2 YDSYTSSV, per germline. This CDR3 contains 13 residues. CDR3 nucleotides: TGTGCCACCTGGGATGGGCCAGCCTGGTTCAAGATATTT. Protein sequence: CATWDGPAWFKIF.

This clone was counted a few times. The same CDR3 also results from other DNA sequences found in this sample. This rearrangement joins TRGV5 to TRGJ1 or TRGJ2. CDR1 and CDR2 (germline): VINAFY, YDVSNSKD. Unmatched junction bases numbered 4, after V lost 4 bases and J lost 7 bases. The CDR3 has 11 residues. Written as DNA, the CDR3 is TGTGCCACCTGGGAGTCGTATAAGAAACTCTTT. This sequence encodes CATWESYKKLF.

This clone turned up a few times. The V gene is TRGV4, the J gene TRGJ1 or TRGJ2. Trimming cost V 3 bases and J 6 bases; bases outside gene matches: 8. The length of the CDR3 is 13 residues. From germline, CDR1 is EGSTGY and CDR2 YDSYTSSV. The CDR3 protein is CATWDRVGYKKLF. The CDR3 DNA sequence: TGTGCCACCTGGGATCGGGTAGGTTATAAGAAACTCTTT.

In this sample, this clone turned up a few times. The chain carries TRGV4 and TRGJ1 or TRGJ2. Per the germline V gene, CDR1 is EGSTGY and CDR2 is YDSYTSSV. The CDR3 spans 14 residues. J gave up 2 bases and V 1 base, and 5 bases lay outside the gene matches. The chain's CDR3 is CATWDGVHYYKKLF. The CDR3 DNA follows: TGTGCCACCTGGGATGGCGTACATTATTATAAGAAACTCTTT.

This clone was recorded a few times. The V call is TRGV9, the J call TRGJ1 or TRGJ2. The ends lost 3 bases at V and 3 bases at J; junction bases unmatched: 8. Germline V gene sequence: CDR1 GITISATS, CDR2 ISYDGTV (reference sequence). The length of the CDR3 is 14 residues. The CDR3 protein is CALWEPYFYYKKLF. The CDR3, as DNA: TGTGCCTTGTGGGAGCCTTATTTTTATTATAAGAAACTCTTT.